The 10 T cell receptor beta chains given below trace back to one sample, sequenced in a study of tissue T cells after allogeneic stem cell transplantation. Sequenced by immunoSEQ multiplex PCR; TCRdb stores in-frame clones only, minus some. Seen here are about 21,000 clones, roughly three quarters observed once, and the top ten hold approximately 0.41%. Sample: blood. The receptors derive from a female BALB/c mouse in good health. Mouse MHC haplotype: H2-d.

Turning to this clone: The gene names given are mouse names. The read halts 1 residue ahead of the CDR3 end, with the missing end drawn from the germline J gene. V and J are TRBV30 and TRBJ2-7; D is undetermined. This CDR3 is 11 amino acids long. The germline V and J ends were trimmed by 2 bases and 3 bases, with 5 bases remaining between them. Per germline, CDR1 SQVVS and CDR2 ANEGSEA. Partial CDR3 DNA: TGTAGTTCTAGAAGGTACTATGAACAGTAC. It yields the protein CSSRRYYEQY. The entire CDR3 sequence reads CSSRRYYEQYF.

Turning to this clone: Here the gene names and germline are mouse. The read falls 1 residue short of the CDR3 end, and the missing part is taken from the germline J gene. The chain combines TRBV13-2 with TRBJ2-4, with D possibly called TRBD1 or TRBD2 (6 bases each). This CDR3 has 14 amino acids. Trimming pared 0 bases from V and 8 bases from J, leaving 13 bases between. Germline V CDR1 and CDR2: NNHNN, SYGAGS (reference sequence). The part of the CDR3 DNA that was read is TGTGCCAGCGGTGATGCCGGGGGCGCATTCACCTTGTAC. This encodes CASGDAGGAFTLY. The full CDR3 sequence reads CASGDAGGAFTLYF.

A word on this clone: Mouse gene names apply. From the germline J gene comes the end of the CDR3, since the read stops 1 residue before it. This rearrangement joins TRBV19 to TRBJ2-7; 12 nucleotides align to TRBD2. CDR3 length: 14 amino acids. V was clipped by 4 bases and J by 4 bases; unmatched bases: 3. CDR1 is FNHDT and CDR2 is SITEND in the germline V gene (reference sequence). The CDR3 reads CASSRLGGLYEQYF. Incomplete CDR3 DNA: TGTGCCAGCAGTCGACTGGGGGGGCTTTATGAACAGTAC. Filled out from reference TRBV19 and TRBJ2-7, the complete variable domain reads GGIITQTPKFLIGQEGQKLTLKCQQNFNHDTMYWYRQDSGKGLRLIYYSITENDLQKGDLSEGYDASREKKSSFSLTVTSAQKNEMAVFLCASSRLGGLYEQYFGPGTRLTVL.

As concerns this clone: The listed genes are named as in mouse. The read falls 1 residue short of the CDR3 end, and the missing part is taken from the germline J gene. This chain links TRBV20 with TRBJ1-1; 9 bases match TRBD1. Germline V gene data show CDR1 as GFQATS and CDR2 as STVNSAI. CDR3 length: 14 residues. The ends lost 0 bases at V and 1 base at J; junction bases unmatched: 0. Partial CDR3 DNA: TGTGGTGCTAGGGAACAGGGGGCGAACACAGAAGTCTTC. Translation: CGAREQGANTEVF. The whole CDR3 protein reads CGAREQGANTEVFF.

This clone was observed once. Gene names refer to mouse genes. Sequencing ends 1 residue short of the CDR3 end; the germline J gene provides the rest. The chain carries TRBV5 and TRBJ2-2; 8 bases are a match to TRBD1. The V gene end was trimmed by 3 bases and the J gene end by 0 bases; junction bases not matched to a gene: 3. The CDR3 totals 16 residues. The germline V gene has CDR1 LGHNA and CDR2 YNLKQL (reference sequence). The sequenced part of the CDR3 DNA is TGTGCCAGCAGCCACGGGACAGGTGCAAACACCGGGCAGCTCTAC. Translating gives CASSHGTGANTGQLY. The CDR3 in its entirety is CASSHGTGANTGQLYF.

For this clone: Gene labels here are mouse ones. With the read ending 1 residue before the CDR3 end, the germline J gene is used to fill in that end. The gene calls are TRBV19 and TRBJ2-4, with a weak D call TRBD1 (5 bases). The CDR3 consists of 14 residues. V lost 0 bases and J lost 1, with 6 bases in between. Germline CDR1 FNHDT, CDR2 SITEND (reference sequence). CDR3 in amino acids: CASSIGGGQNTLYF. CDR3 DNA, as far as it was read: TGTGCCAGCAGTATAGGAGGGGGTCAAAACACCTTGTAC.

This clone was counted a few times. Mouse gene names apply. The missing CDR3 end, 1 residue past where the read stops, is filled in from the germline J gene. The rearrangement joins TRBV13-1 to TRBJ1-3; tentative D call: TRBD1 (6 bases). Germline CDR1 reads NSHNY; CDR2 reads SYGAGN. The CDR3 length is 13 residues. The germline V and J ends were trimmed by 5 bases and 0 bases, with 6 bases remaining between them. CDR3 sequence: CASRDSSGNTLYF. The CDR3 bases that were read are TGTGCCAGCAGGGACAGTTCTGGAAATACGCTCTAT.

Notes on this clone: Gene names and germline match the mouse. The CDR3 end is not reached by the read, which stops 1 residue before it; the germline J gene fills it in. The V gene is TRBV5, the J gene TRBJ1-3; D is unresolved. CDR3 length: 14 amino acids. The germline CDR1 and CDR2 sequences are LGHNA and YNLKQL (reference sequence). V was shortened by 0 bases and J by 0 bases, with 3 bases between the two germline ends. The chain's CDR3 is CASSQEGSGNTLYF. The CDR3 DNA, read in part, is TGTGCCAGCAGCCAAGAGGGTTCTGGAAATACGCTCTAT.

This clone appeared a single time. The gene names given are mouse names. The read stops 1 residue short of the end of the CDR3; the missing end is completed from the germline J gene. The chain employs TRBV13-1 and TRBJ1-1; TRBD1 matches 9 bases. Germline CDR1 and CDR2: NSHNY and SYGAGN. The length of the CDR3 is 14 residues. J lost 4 bases, V lost 6 bases, and 7 bases had no gene match. The CDR3 region is CASNRDREGTEVFF. Incomplete CDR3 DNA: TGTGCCAGCAACCGGGACAGGGAGGGCACAGAAGTCTTC.

On this clone itself: Genes here carry mouse names. Sequencing ends 1 residue short of the CDR3 end; the germline J gene provides the rest. The rearrangement joins TRBV13-1 to TRBJ2-5; a weak D match, TRBD2 (5 bases). The CDR3 totals 13 residues. V was pared by 3 bases and J by 2 bases, with 7 bases between. Germline CDR1 NSHNY, CDR2 SYGAGN. CDR3 DNA, as far as it was read: TGTGCCAGCAGTGTGGGGAGCCAAGACACCCAGTAC. It translates to CASSVGSQDTQY. The full CDR3 is CASSVGSQDTQYF.